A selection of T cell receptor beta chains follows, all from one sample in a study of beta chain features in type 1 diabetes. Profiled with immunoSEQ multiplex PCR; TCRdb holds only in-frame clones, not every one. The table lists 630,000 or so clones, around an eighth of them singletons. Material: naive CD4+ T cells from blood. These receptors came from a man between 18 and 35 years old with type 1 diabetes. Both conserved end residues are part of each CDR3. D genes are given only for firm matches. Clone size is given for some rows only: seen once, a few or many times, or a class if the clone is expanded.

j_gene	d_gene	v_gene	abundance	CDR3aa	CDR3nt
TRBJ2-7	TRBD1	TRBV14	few	CASSQLAGTGDEQYF	TGTGCCAGCAGCCAACTCGCCGGGACAGGGGACGAGCAGTACTTC
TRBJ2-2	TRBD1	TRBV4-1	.	CASSQTGDTGELFF	TGCGCCAGCAGCCAAACAGGGGACACCGGGGAGCTGTTTTTT
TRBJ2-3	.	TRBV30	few	CAWVGRISTDTQYF	TGTGCCTGGGTGGGTAGGATTAGCACAGATACGCAGTATTTT
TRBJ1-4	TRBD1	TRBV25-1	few	CASSEPGGTNEKLFF	TGTGCCAGCAGTGAGCCAGGGGGCACTAATGAAAAACTGTTTTTT
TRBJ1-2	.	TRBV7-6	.	CASSPRRGGYTF	TGTGCCAGCAGTCCCCGAAGGGGTGGCTACACCTTC
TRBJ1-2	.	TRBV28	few	CASCRANYGYTF	TGTGCCAGTTGCCGGGCTAACTATGGCTACACCTTC
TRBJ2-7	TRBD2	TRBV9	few	CASSVAGGGGYEQYF	TGTGCCAGCAGCGTAGCCGGCGGGGGAGGCTACGAGCAGTACTTC
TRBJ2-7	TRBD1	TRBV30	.	CAWSAAAGDRWIYEQYF	TGTGCCTGGAGTGCCGCCGCTGGGGACAGATGGATCTACGAGCAGTACTTC
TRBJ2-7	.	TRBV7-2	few	CASSFPSYEQYF	TGTGCCAGCAGCTTCCCGTCCTACGAGCAGTACTTC
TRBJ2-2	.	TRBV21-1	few	CASCAGGELFF	TGTGCCAGCTGCGCGGGCGGGGAGCTGTTTTTT
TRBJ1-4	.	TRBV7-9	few	CASSPQGGELFF	TGTGCCAGCAGCCCTCAGGGAGGGGAACTGTTTTTT
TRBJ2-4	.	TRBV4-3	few	CASSQGAGVSQNIQYF	TGCGCCAGCAGCCAAGGGGCAGGGGTTAGCCAAAACATTCAGTACTTC
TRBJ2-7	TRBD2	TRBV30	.	CALGGVPYEQYF	TGTGCCTTGGGGGGGGTCCCCTACGAGCAGTACTTC
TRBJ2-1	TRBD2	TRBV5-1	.	CASSLPGLGHNEQFF	TGCGCCAGCAGCTTACCGGGACTAGGTCACAATGAGCAGTTCTTC
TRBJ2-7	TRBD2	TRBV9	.	CASNVAGGAPYEQYF	TGTGCCAGCAACGTAGCGGGAGGGGCCCCCTACGAGCAGTACTTC
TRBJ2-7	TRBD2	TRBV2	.	CASRRAGGTTTSYEQYF	TGTGCCAGCAGGCGAGCGGGAGGGACCACAACATCCTACGAGCAGTACTTC
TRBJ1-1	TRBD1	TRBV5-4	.	CASSVRDRDHTEAFF	TGTGCCAGCAGCGTCCGGGACAGGGATCACACTGAAGCTTTCTTT
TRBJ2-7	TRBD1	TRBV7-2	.	CASSWGTVTYEQYF	TGTGCCAGCAGCTGGGGGACAGTCACCTACGAGCAGTACTTC
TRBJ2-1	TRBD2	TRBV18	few	CASSPRLAAYNEQFF	TGTGCCAGCTCACCCCGACTAGCTGCCTACAATGAGCAGTTCTTC
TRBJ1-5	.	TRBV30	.	CAWSVLRNQPQHF	TGTGCCTGGAGTGTACTAAGGAATCAGCCCCAGCATTTT
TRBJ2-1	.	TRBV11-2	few	CASSLRANEQFF	TGTGCCAGCAGCTTGAGGGCCAATGAGCAGTTCTTC
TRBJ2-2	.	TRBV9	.	CASSVEGSGELFF	TGTGCCAGCAGCGTAGAGGGTTCCGGGGAGCTGTTTTTT
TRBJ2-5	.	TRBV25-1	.	CASSEYMGDRETQYF	TGTGCCAGCAGTGAATATATGGGGGATAGGGAGACCCAGTACTTC
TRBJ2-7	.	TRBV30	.	CAWSLDTNLQQYF	TGTGCCTGGAGTCTGGACACTAACCTACAGCAGTACTTC
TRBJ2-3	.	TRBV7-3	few	CASSFSPSTDTQYF	TGTGCCAGCAGCTTCAGCCCTTCCACAGATACGCAGTATTTT
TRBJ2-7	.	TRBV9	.	CASSPRTGTGYEQYF	TGTGCCAGCAGCCCTCGGACCGGGACTGGTTACGAGCAGTACTTC
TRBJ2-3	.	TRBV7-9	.	CASSLLVSGTDTQYF	TGTGCCAGCAGCTTATTGGTATCCGGCACAGATACGCAGTATTTT
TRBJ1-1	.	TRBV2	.	CASTKDNLKAFF	TGTGCCAGCACCAAGGACAATTTAAAAGCTTTCTTT
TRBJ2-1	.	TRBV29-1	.	CSVRDGSLREQFF	TGCAGCGTTCGGGACGGATCCTTAAGGGAGCAGTTCTTC
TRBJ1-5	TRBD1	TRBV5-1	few	CASSLVPAGTGGSNQPQHF	TGCGCCAGCAGCTTGGTGCCGGCCGGGACAGGGGGTAGCAATCAGCCCCAGCATTTT
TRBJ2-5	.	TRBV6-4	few	CASTTSETQYF	TGTGCCAGCACAACGTCAGAGACCCAGTACTTC
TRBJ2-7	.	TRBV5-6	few	CASSLPQSFSYEQYF	TGTGCCAGCAGCTTGCCACAGTCCTTCTCCTACGAGCAGTACTTC
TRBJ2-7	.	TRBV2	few	CASSERAGLTYEQYF	TGTGCCAGCAGTGAAAGGGCGGGACTCACCTACGAGCAGTACTTC
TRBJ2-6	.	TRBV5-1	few	CASSRQASGANVLTF	TGCGCCAGCAGTCGACAGGCCTCTGGGGCCAACGTCCTGACTTTC